Included here is one TCR beta chain sequence, with context. The data are from a study of OX40 agonist ivuxolimab in advanced cancers. Profiling relied on immunoSEQ multiplex PCR, and the TCRdb table lists in-frame clones only, not all of them. The repertoire holds around 40,000 clones, roughly 91% seen once, with about an eighth in the top ten. V lost 6 bases, J lost 1 base, and 13 bases lay in between. Germline CDR1 and CDR2: SNHLY and FYNNEI. This CDR3 region has 15 residues. The chain is built from TRBV2 and TRBJ1-5; D is ambiguous. This sequence was found in an adult with an advanced solid tumor such as melanoma, head and neck, liver or kidney cancer. Here the sequenced sample was CD4+ or CD8+ T cells sorted from blood, taken in a trial of the OX40 agonist ivuxolimab. CDR3 in DNA: TGTGCCAGCAGACTGGAGACTCTAAGCAATCAGCCCCAGCATTTT. Its translation is CASRLETLSNQPQHF.